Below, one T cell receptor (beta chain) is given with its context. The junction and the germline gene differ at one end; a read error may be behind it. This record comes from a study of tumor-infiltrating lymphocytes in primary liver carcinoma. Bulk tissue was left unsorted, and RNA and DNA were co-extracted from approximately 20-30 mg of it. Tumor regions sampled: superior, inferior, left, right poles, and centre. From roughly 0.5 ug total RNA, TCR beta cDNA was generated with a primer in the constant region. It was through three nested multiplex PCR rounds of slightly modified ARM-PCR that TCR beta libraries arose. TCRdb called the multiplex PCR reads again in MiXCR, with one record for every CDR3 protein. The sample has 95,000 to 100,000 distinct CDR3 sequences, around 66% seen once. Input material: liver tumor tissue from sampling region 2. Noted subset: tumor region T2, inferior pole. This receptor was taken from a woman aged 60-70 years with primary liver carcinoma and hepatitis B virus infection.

CDR3 sequence reads: CASSFYGAGGGRNTRELFF. DNA for the CDR3: TGTGCCAGCAGCTTTTATGGGGCGGGTGGGGGACGCAACACCCGGGAGCTGTTTTTT. The chain joins TRBV11-2 to TRBJ2-2; the D call may be TRBD1 or TRBD2 (5 bases each). This CDR3 has 19 amino acids. CDR1 is SGHAT, CDR2 FQNNGV, per germline.